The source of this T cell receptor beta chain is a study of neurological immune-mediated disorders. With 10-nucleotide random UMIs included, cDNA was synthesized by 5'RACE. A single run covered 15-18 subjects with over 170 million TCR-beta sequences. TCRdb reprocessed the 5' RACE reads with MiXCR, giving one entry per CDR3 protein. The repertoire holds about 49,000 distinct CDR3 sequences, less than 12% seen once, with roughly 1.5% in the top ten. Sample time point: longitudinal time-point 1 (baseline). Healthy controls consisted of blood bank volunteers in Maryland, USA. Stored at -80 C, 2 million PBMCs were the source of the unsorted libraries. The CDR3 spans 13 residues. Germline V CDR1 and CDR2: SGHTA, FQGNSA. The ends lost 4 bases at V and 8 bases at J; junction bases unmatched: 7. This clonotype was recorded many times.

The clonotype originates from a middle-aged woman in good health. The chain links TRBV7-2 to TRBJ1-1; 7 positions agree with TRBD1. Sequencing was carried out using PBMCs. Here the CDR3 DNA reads TGTGCCAGCAGCTCCAGACAGGGAACGGAAGCTTTCTTT. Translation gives CASSSRQGTEAFF.